This TCR beta chain emerged from a study of T cells after yellow fever vaccination. From the 5' RACE reads, TCRdb called clonotypes with MiXCR, one entry per CDR3 protein. Of a few hundred thousand distinct CDR3 sequences listed, around 3.6% were seen once; the top ten hold less than 25%. CDR1 LNHNV and CDR2 YYDKDF come from the germline V gene (reference sequence). V gave up 1 base and J gave up 4 bases, with 10 bases separating them. CDR3 length: 14 amino acids. V usage is TRBV15 and J usage is TRBJ2-5; a possible D gene is TRBD2 (6 bases). The source is a man aged 18 to 30 who received the YFV17D yellow fever vaccine. The sample in question was PBMCs, obtained on the day of the yellow fever booster vaccination. CDR3 in amino acids: CATSRAGVRETQYF. The CDR3 DNA sequence: TGTGCCACCAGCAGAGCGGGGGTTCGAGAGACCCAGTACTTC.